One sample yielded the 11 T cell receptor beta chains listed below, sequenced in a study of blood T cell repertoires in COVID-19. The data were produced by immunoSEQ multiplex PCR, yet TCRdb's version contains in-frame clones alone and is incomplete. The table lists over 200,000 clones, approximately 86% of them singletons, with approximately 9.8% in the top ten. The sequenced sample was peripheral blood. The receptors shown here come from a man between 40 and 49 years old who had recovered from COVID-19.

The chain recombines TRBV29-1 with TRBJ1-1, with 7 bases matching TRBD1. CDR3 length: 11 residues. The junction had 5 bases not matched to a gene; V was cut back by 6 bases and J by 7 bases. CDR1 and CDR2 from the germline V gene are SQVTM and ANQGSEA. In DNA, the CDR3 is TGCAGCGTCGCGACAGGGAATGAAGCTTTCTTT. Protein: CSVATGNEAFF.

The genes are TRBV6-5 and TRBJ2-3; no clear D gene. The CDR3 covers 13 residues. Germline V CDR1 and CDR2: MNHEY, SVGAGI. V shed 7 bases and J shed 0 bases, with 8 bases lying between them. The CDR3 loop reads CASTGPSTDTQYF. The DNA of the CDR3 is TGTGCCAGCACCGGTCCTAGCACAGATACGCAGTATTTT.

This clone was seen at least ten times. The V call is TRBV6-4, the J call TRBJ1-1, with D possibly being TRBD1 (6 bases). Germline V gene sequence: CDR1 MRHNA, CDR2 SNTAGT. The CDR3 has 14 residues. V was cut by 6 bases and J by 0 bases, with 11 bases left in between. In DNA form, the CDR3 reads TGTGCCAGCAGCCCTGACAGGTTGAACACTGAAGCTTTCTTT. It yields the protein CASSPDRLNTEAFF.

V and J are TRBV7-9 and TRBJ2-1; 14 bases fit TRBD2. V gave up 5 bases and J gave up 8 bases; unmatched junction bases: 5. Germline CDR1 is SEHNR and CDR2 is FQNEAQ (reference sequence). CDR3 length equals 15 residues. This chain's CDR3 is CASSTTSGRADEQFF. As DNA, the CDR3 is TGTGCCAGCAGCACGACTAGCGGGAGGGCAGATGAGCAGTTCTTC.

The chain employs TRBV7-7 and TRBJ2-5; 8 bases line up with TRBD1. With 2 bases clipped from V and 5 bases from J, the junction kept 7 bases outside the gene matches. Germline V lookup: CDR1 SSHAT, CDR2 FNYEAQ (reference sequence). The CDR3 length is 15 residues. The chain's CDR3 is CASSLRRGQGETQYF. Written as DNA, the CDR3 is TGTGCCAGCAGCTTACGCAGGGGGCAGGGGGAGACCCAGTACTTC.

The gene calls are TRBV7-2 and TRBJ2-1; 10 bases align to TRBD2. The ends lost 0 bases at V and 14 bases at J; junction bases unmatched: 4. Germline V gene data show CDR1 as SGHTA and CDR2 as FQGNSA. The CDR3 consists of 13 residues. CDR3 sequence (DNA): TGTGCCAGCAGCTTAGCGACTAGCGGGTTGGAGTTCTTC. Protein sequence: CASSLATSGLEFF.

The V call is TRBV4-3, the J call TRBJ2-1, with 7 bases fitting TRBD1. The germline V gene has CDR1 LGHNA and CDR2 YSLEER. CDR3 length: 15 residues. V gave up 1 base and J gave up 3 bases; unmatched junction bases: 3. The CDR3 here is CASSQGQGFYNEQFF. Written as DNA, the CDR3 is TGCGCCAGCAGCCAAGGACAGGGATTCTACAATGAGCAGTTCTTC.

This clone was observed a handful of times. The gene calls are TRBV27 and TRBJ2-1, with D maybe TRBD2 (6 bases). The CDR3 runs 14 residues. V shed 6 bases and J shed 4 bases, with 13 bases lying between them. From germline, CDR1 is MNHEY and CDR2 SMNVEV (reference sequence). The CDR3 here is CASRERATYNEQFF. Here the CDR3 DNA reads TGTGCCAGCAGGGAGCGGGCCACTTACAATGAGCAGTTCTTC.

The rearrangement joins TRBV27 to TRBJ2-2; TRBD1 matches at 9 bases. In germline, CDR1 is MNHEY, CDR2 SMNVEV (reference sequence). The CDR3 totals 14 residues. The J segment lost 3 bases and the V segment lost 7 bases, leaving 3 bases of the junction unmatched. The CDR3 nucleotides read TGTGCCAGCAAACAGGGGGCCGACACCGGGGAGCTGTTTTTT. Translating it yields CASKQGADTGELFF.

The rearrangement uses TRBV5-1 and TRBJ2-1; 11 nucleotides line up with TRBD2. The CDR3 consists of 15 residues. V shed 4 bases, J shed 2 bases, and the junction held 2 bases outside the gene matches. Germline assignment: CDR1 SGHRS and CDR2 YFSETQ. The CDR3 loop reads CASSVTSGAYNEQFF. The CDR3 coding sequence is TGCGCCAGCAGCGTGACTAGCGGGGCCTACAATGAGCAGTTCTTC.

V usage is TRBV5-1 and J usage is TRBJ2-1; TRBD2 aligns across 11 bases. The length of the CDR3 is 14 residues. Germline CDR1 SGHRS, CDR2 YFSETQ. Unmatched junction bases numbered 2, after V lost 3 bases and J lost 6 bases. CDR3 loop: CASSYSGGANEQFF. CDR3 in DNA: TGCGCCAGCAGCTATAGCGGGGGGGCCAATGAGCAGTTCTTC.